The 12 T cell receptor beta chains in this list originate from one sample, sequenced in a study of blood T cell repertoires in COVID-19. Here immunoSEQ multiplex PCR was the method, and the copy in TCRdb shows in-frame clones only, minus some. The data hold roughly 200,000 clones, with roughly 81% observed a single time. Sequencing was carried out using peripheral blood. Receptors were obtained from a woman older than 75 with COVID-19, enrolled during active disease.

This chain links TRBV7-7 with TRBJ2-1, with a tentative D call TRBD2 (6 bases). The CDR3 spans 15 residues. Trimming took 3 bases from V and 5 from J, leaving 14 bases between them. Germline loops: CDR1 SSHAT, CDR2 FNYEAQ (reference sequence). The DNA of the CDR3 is TGTGCCAGCAGCTTCTCAGCGGAGGGAAACAATGAGCAGTTCTTC. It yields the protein CASSFSAEGNNEQFF.

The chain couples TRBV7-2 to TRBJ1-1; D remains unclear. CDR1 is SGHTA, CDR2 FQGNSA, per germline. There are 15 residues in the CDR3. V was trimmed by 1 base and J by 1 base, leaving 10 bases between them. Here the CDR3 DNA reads TGTGCCAGCAGCTTAGAAGAGTACTGGAACACTGAAGCTTTCTTT. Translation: CASSLEEYWNTEAFF.

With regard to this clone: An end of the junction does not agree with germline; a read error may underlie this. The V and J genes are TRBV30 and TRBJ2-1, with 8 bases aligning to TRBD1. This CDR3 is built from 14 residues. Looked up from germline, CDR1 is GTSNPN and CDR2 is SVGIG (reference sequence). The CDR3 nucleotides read TGTGCCTGGAAAAGGTGGGGTCCGGACAGGGTTCAGATCTTC. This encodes CAWKRWGPDRVQIF.

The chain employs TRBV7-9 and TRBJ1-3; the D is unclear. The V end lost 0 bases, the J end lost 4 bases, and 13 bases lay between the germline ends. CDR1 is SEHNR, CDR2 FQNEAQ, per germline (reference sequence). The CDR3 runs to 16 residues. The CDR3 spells CASSLATATGGNTIYF. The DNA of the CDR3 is TGTGCCAGCAGCTTAGCTACAGCCACTGGCGGAAACACCATATATTTT.

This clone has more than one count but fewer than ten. The CDR3 DNA sequence: TGTGCCAGCAGCCAAGTAGGGGGAACTAGCGGGAGCTACGAGCAGTACTTC. It codes for CASSQVGGTSGSYEQYF. The J gene is TRBJ2-7, the V gene TRBV3-1 (or the pseudogene TRBV3-2), with 11 positions matching TRBD2. CDR3 length: 17 amino acids. The J segment lost 3 bases and the V segment lost 1 base, leaving 8 bases of the junction unmatched. Germline V CDR1 and CDR2: LGHDT, YNNKEL (reference sequence).

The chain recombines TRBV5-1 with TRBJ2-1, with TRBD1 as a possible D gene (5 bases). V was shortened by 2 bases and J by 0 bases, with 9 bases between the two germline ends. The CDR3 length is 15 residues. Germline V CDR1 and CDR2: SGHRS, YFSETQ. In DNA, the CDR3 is TGCGCCAGCAGCTTTACAGGAAGCTCCTACAATGAGCAGTTCTTC. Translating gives CASSFTGSSYNEQFF.

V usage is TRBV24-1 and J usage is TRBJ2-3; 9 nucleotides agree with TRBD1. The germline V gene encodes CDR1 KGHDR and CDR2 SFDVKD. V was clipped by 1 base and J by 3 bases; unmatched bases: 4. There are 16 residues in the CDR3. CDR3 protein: CATSDLADRGTDTQYF. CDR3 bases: TGTGCCACCAGTGATTTAGCGGACAGGGGAACAGATACGCAGTATTTT.

The DNA of the CDR3 is TGTGCCAGCAGTTTTAGCCATTCTGGAAACACCATATATTTT. Translation: CASSFSHSGNTIYF. The chain combines TRBV28 with TRBJ1-3; D remains ambiguous. Germline CDR1 and CDR2: MDHEN and SYDVKM. There are 14 residues in the CDR3. Trimming pared 3 bases from V and 1 base from J, leaving 7 bases between.

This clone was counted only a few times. CDR3 DNA sequence: TGTGCCAGCGGCTGGGGGGGTAATGAGCAGTTCTTC. It specifies CASGWGGNEQFF. V is TRBV28 and J is TRBJ2-1; 7 bases are a match to TRBD2. V was clipped by 8 bases and J by 7 bases; unmatched bases: 5. CDR3 size: 12 residues. The germline V gene encodes CDR1 MDHEN and CDR2 SYDVKM.

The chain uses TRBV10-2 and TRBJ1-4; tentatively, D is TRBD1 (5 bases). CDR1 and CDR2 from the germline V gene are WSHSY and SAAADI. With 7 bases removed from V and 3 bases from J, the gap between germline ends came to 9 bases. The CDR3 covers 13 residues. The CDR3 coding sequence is TGCGCCAGCAAAGGGGAAGCTAATGAAAAACTGTTTTTT. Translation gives CASKGEANEKLFF.

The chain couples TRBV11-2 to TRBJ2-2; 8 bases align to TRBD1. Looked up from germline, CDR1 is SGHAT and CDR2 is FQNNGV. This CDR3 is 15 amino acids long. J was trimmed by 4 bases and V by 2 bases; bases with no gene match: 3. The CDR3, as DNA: TGTGCCAGCAGCTTACAGGGGGCCGGCACCGGGGAGCTGTTTTTT. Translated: CASSLQGAGTGELFF.

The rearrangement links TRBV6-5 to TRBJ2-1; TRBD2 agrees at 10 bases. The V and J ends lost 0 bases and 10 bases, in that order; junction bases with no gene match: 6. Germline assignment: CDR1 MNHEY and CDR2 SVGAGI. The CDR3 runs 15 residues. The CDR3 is CASSYSGLAGAEQFF. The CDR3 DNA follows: TGTGCCAGCAGTTACTCGGGGCTAGCGGGAGCGGAGCAGTTCTTC.